The present T cell receptor beta chain was sequenced within a study of cytomegalovirus exposure and HLA in healthy donors. General study results and limits: Follow-up analysis later connected one missense variant in DCLRE1C with trimming of TCR beta V- and J-genes. A later analysis reportedly found that, within productive TCRs, an Asian-associated ancestry cluster had fewer N-insertions than the mean observed across the approximately 690 donors.

A few counts support this clone. What it binds is unknown. Use of 60 Vbeta and 13 Jbeta primers characterized the PCR. Here immunoSEQ multiplex PCR was the method, and the copy in TCRdb shows in-frame clones only, minus some. Here the sample spans approximately 190,000 clones, roughly 80% being singletons. The CDR3 sequence is 13 residues long. Looked up from germline, CDR1 is ENHRY and CDR2 is SYGVKD. The V gene lost 8 bases and the J gene lost 0 bases, with 5 bases spanning the gap. The V gene is TRBV10-3, the J gene TRBJ2-6, with D possibly being TRBD1 (5 bases). This sequence originates from a middle-aged man in good health and CMV-seronegative. The sequenced sample consisted of PBMCs. The CDR3 protein is CAIDSSGANVLTF. In DNA, the CDR3 is TGTGCCATCGACAGCTCTGGGGCCAACGTCCTGACTTTC.